This T cell receptor beta chain was obtained from a study of lymphopenia after photon versus proton radiotherapy. Sequencing used immunoSEQ multiplex PCR; TCRdb keeps in-frame clones, though not all of them. The sample lists tens of thousands of clones, around 82% occurring once. The CDR3 extends over 12 amino acids. From germline, CDR1 is MDHEN and CDR2 SYDVKM. V was shortened by 5 bases and J by 7 bases, with 11 bases between the two germline ends. This material consisted of peripheral blood, taken from a patient treated with proton-based radiotherapy. The sequence derives from a woman aged 70-85 years with pancreatic cancer. The genes are TRBV28 and TRBJ1-1; D gene uncertain. CDR3 sequence: CASSGPLGEAFF. CDR3 nucleotide sequence: TGTGCCAGCAGTGGCCCCTTGGGTGAAGCTTTCTTT. Full variable domain (outside the CDR3, taken from reference TRBV28 and TRBJ1-1): DVKVTQSSRYLVKRTGEKVFLECVQDMDHENMFWYRQDPGLGLRLIYFSYDVKMKEKGDIPEGYSVSREKKERFSLILESASTNQTSMYLCASSGPLGEAFFGQGTRLTVV.